This T cell receptor beta chain was sequenced during a study of cytomegalovirus exposure and HLA in healthy donors. This clone was seen only a few times. Its antigen is not known. Study conclusions and caveats: The investigators catalogued 160 or so TCR beta chains as cytomegalovirus-associated.

The germline CDR1 and CDR2 sequences are SGHAT and FQNNGV. The V segment lost 5 bases and the J segment 2 bases; nucleotides outside the gene matches: 9. CDR3 length equals 16 residues. With 60 Vbeta and 13 Jbeta primers, the PCR was carried out. Clones were read by immunoSEQ multiplex PCR, and TCRdb kept only the in-frame ones, dropping some. Of about 120,000 clones in the sample, about 80% were seen once. J is TRBJ2-7 and V is TRBV11-2; 10 bases align to TRBD2. The clonotype was recovered from a man aged 55-75 years in good health and CMV-seropositive. The sample taken for sequencing was PBMCs. The CDR3 loop reads CASSPRTSGLAYEQYF. The CDR3 DNA sequence: TGTGCCAGCAGCCCTCGGACTAGCGGATTAGCCTACGAGCAGTACTTC.